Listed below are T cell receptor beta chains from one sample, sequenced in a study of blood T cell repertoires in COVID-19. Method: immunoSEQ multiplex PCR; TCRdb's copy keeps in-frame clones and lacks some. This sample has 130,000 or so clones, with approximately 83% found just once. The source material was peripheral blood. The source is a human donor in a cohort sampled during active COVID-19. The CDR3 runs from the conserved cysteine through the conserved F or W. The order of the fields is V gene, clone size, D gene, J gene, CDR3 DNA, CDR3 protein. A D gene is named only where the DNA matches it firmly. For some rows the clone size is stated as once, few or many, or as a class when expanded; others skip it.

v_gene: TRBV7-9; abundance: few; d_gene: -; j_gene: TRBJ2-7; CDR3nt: TGTGCCAGCAGCTTAGGGGCAGGGGCGGACGAGCAGTACTTC; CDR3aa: CASSLGAGADEQYF
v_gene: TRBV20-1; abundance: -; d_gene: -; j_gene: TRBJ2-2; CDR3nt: TGCAGTGCTAGTCTAGCCCAGACTGTGGGAACCGGGGAGCTGTTTTTT; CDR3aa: CSASLAQTVGTGELFF
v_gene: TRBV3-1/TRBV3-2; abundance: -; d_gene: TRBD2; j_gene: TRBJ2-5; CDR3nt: TGTGCCAGCAGCCAAGTAGTTAGCGGGAGGCCGACCTACTTC; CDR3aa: CASSQVVSGRPTYF
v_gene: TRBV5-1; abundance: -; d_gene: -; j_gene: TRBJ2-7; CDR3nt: TGCGCCAGCAGCCCCGACCCAGAGAGGGACGAGCAGTACTTC; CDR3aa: CASSPDPERDEQYF
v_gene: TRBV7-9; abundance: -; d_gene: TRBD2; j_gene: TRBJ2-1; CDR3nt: TGTGCCAGCAGCCCCAGCGTTGGGACTAGCTCAGGTTCCAATGAGCAGTTCTTC; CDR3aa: CASSPSVGTSSGSNEQFF
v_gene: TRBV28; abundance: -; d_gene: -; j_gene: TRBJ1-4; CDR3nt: TGTGCCAGCGGGACAAATGTTGAAAAACTGTTTTTT; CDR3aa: CASGTNVEKLFF
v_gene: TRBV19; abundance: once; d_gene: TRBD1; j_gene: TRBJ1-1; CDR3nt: TGTGCCAGTAGTATCGACAGGGGAGACACTGAAGCTTTCTTT; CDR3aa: CASSIDRGDTEAFF
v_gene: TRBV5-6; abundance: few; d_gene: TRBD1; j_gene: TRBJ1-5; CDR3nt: TGTGCCAGCAGCTTGGAAGGGGGCGGGCAGCCCCAGCATTTT; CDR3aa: CASSLEGGGQPQHF
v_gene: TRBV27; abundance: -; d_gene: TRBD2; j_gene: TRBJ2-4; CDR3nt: TGTGCCAGCAGTTCCACTAGCGGGAGGGCCCGTCAGTACTTC; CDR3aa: CASSSTSGRARQYF
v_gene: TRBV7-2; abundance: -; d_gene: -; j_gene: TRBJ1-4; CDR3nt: TGTGCCAGCAGCAAACGACAGACTAATGAAAAACTGTTTTTT; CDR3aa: CASSKRQTNEKLFF
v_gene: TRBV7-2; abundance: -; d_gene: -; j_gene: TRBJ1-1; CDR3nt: TGTGCCAGCAGCTTAGGTGGCACGGGAATGAACACTGAAGCTTTCTTT; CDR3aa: CASSLGGTGMNTEAFF
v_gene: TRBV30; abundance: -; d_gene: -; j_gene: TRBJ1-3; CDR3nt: TGTGCCTGGAGTGTACATTCTGGAAACACCATATATTTT; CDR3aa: CAWSVHSGNTIYF
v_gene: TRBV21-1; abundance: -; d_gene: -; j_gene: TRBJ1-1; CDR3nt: TGTGCCAGCAGCAAGCAGGGCCGGGCGGCGATGAACACTGAAGCTTTCTTT; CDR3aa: CASSKQGRAAMNTEAFF
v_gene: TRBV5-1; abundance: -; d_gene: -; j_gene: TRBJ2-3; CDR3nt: TGCGCCAGCAGCTTGGAGACTAGGATAGGGTCGGATACGCAGTATTTT; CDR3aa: CASSLETRIGSDTQYF
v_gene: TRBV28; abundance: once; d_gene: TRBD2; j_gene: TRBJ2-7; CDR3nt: TGTGCCAGCACCAGCCGGACTAGCGGGAGTTACGAGCAGTACTTC; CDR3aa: CASTSRTSGSYEQYF
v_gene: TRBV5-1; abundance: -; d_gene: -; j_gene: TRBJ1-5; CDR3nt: TGCGCCAGCAGCTCCTTTTCAGGTCCCAATCAGCCCCAGCATTTT; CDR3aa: CASSSFSGPNQPQHF
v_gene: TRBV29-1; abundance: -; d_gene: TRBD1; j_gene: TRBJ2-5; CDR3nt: TGCAGCGTGGACGGACAGGGGGCGTGGACCCAGTACTTC; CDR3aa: CSVDGQGAWTQYF
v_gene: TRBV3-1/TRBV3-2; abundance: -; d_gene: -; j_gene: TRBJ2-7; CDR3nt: TGTGCCAGCAGCCTCCCATTCGGTCGCGAGCAGTACTTC; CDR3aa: CASSLPFGREQYF
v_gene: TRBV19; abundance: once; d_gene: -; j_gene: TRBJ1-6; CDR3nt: TGTGCCAGTAGTATGAGAGGAACATCACCCCTCCACTTT; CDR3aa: CASSMRGTSPLHF
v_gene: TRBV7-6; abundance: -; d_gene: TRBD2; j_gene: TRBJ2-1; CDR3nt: TGTGCCAGCAGCGTCGGACTAGCGGGAGGCTACAATGAGCAGTTCTTC; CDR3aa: CASSVGLAGGYNEQFF
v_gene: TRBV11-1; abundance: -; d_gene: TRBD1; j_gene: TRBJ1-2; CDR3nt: TGTGCCAGCAGCTTTGGGACAGGGAATGGCTACACCTTC; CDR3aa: CASSFGTGNGYTF
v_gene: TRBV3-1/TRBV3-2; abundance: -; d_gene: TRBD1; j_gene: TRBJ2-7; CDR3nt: TGTGCCAGCAGCCACCTCGGACAGGGCGAGCAGTACTTC; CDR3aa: CASSHLGQGEQYF
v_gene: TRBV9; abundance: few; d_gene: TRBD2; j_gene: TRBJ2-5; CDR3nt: TGTGCCAGCAGCGTAGGGGGAGCGGGAAGGCTCCAAGAGACCCAGTACTTC; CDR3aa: CASSVGGAGRLQETQYF
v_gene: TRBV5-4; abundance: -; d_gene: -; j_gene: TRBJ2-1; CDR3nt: TGTGCCAGCAGCTTGGATCTAGACTACAATGAGCAGTTCTTC; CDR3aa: CASSLDLDYNEQFF
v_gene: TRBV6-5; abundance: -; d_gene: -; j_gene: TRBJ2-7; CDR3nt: TGTGCCAGCAGTTACTCTCCCCGCCCGGGGTGGGGGCAGTACTTC; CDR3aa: CASSYSPRPGWGQYF
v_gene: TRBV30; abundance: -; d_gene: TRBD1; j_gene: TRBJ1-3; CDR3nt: TGTGCCTCCGGGACAGGACTACCTGGTGATAGAAACACCATATATTTT; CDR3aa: CASGTGLPGDRNTIYF
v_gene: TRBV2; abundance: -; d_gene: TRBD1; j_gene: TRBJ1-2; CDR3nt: TGTGCCAGCAGTGTGGGTAGGGGGCTTGGCTACACCTTC; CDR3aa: CASSVGRGLGYTF
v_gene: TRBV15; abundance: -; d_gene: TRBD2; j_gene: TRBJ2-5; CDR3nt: TGTGCCACCAGCAGAGATGGGCGACTAGCGGGGAGGCAAGAGACCCAGTACTTC; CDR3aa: CATSRDGRLAGRQETQYF
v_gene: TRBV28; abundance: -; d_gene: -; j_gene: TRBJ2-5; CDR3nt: TGTGCCAGCAGTTTCCGACGGGAGCTCGAGACCCAGTACTTC; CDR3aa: CASSFRRELETQYF
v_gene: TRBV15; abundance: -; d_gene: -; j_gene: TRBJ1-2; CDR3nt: TGTGCCACCAGCAGAGATGGGACAACCGATGGCTACACCTTC; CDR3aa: CATSRDGTTDGYTF
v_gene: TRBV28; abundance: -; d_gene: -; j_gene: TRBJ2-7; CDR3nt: TGTGCCAGCAGGAGAGGACTTGGGGAGCAGTACTTC; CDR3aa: CASRRGLGEQYF
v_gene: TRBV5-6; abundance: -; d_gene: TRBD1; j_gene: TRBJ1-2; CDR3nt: TGTGCCAGCAGCAAGGACAGGGGAGGGATAATGGGTGGCTACACCTTC; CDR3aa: CASSKDRGGIMGGYTF
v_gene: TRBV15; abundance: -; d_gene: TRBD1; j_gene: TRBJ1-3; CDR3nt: TGTGCCACCAGCATGACAGGGGGCACCATATATTTT; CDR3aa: CATSMTGGTIYF
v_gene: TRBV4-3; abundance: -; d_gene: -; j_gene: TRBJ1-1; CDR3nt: TGCGCCAGCAGCCGGACCACCGGGACATATGAAGCTTTCTTT; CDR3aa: CASSRTTGTYEAFF
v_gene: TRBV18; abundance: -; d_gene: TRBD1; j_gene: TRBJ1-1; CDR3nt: TGTGCCAGCTCCCCGACAGGGCCGAACACTGAAGCTTTCTTT; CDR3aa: CASSPTGPNTEAFF
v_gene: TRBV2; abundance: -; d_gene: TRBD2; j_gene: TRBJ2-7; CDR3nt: TGTGCCAGCAGGATAGCGGGGACCTACGAGCAGTACTTC; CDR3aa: CASRIAGTYEQYF
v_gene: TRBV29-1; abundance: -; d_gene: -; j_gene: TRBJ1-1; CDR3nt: TGCAGCGGTCACAGGGCGAACACTGAAGCTTTCTTT; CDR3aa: CSGHRANTEAFF
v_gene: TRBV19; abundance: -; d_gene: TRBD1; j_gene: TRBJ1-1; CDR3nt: TGTGCCAGTAGTAGACCAGGGGGGCAGGACACTGAAGCTTTCTTT; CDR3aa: CASSRPGGQDTEAFF
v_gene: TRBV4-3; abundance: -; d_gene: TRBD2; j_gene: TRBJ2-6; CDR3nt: TGCGCCAGCAGTCTCAGACTAGCGGGACTCTCTGGGGCCAACGTCCTGACTTTC; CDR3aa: CASSLRLAGLSGANVLTF
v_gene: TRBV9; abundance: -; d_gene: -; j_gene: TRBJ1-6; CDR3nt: TGTGCCAGCAGCGTAGGAGTTGAGGGTAATTCACCCCTCCACTTT; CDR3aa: CASSVGVEGNSPLHF
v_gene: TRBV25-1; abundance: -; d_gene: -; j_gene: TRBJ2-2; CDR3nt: TGTGCCAGCAGTGAAAAGAGGGTCGGGGAGCTGTTTTTT; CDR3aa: CASSEKRVGELFF
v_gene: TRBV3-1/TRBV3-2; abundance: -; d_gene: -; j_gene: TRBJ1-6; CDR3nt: TGTGCCAGCAGCCACCCCCCGGGAAGAAATAATTCACCCCTCCACTTT; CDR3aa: CASSHPPGRNNSPLHF
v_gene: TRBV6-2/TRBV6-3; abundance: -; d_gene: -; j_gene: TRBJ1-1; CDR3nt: TGTGCCAGCAGTTACTCAGGCGGGGAGGTTAACACTGAAGCTTTCTTT; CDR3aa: CASSYSGGEVNTEAFF
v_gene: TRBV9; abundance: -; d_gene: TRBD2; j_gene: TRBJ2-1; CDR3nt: TGTGCCAGCAGCGTAGAGAGCGGGAGGTACAATGAGCAGTTCTTC; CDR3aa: CASSVESGRYNEQFF
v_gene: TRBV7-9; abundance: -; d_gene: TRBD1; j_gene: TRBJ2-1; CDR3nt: TGTGCCAGCAGCACTAGGACAGGGGATAGCGTGTTTGTTGAGCAGTTCTTC; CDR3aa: CASSTRTGDSVFVEQFF